This T cell receptor (beta chain) was observed in a study of T cell repertoires in cytomegalovirus infection. Study summary: Signatures in public TCR beta sequences pointed to both CMV infection and matching HLA type. Study conclusions and caveats: Dominating the ex vivo response were TCR beta clonotypes that were CMV-specific and HLA-C-restricted. There were carriers of CMV plus the relevant HLA, and cumulative public TCR beta family frequency identified them.

Looked up from germline, CDR1 is SGHVS and CDR2 is FQNEAQ. V gave up 5 bases and J gave up 1 base; unmatched junction bases: 6. The CDR3 length is 16 residues. This clonotype appeared many times. Its specificity is unknown. TCRdb called the reads again in MiXCR, with one record for every CDR3 protein. The sample records hundreds of thousands of distinct CDR3 sequences, 17% being singletons. The chain joins TRBV7-8 to TRBJ2-5; 11 positions match TRBD2. The TCR sequence derives from a human donor in good health (CMV status not recorded). Some clones in this sample may be carry-over from other donors' samples. Material for sequencing was PBMCs. This CDR3 reads CASSQTSGGSQETQYF. The CDR3 DNA is TGTGCCAGCAGCCAAACTAGCGGGGGAAGCCAAGAGACCCAGTACTTC. Supplemented by reference TRBV7-8 and TRBJ2-5, the full variable domain reads GAGVSQSPRYKVAKRGQDVALRCDPISGHVSLFWYQQALGQGPEFLTYFQNEAQLDKSGLPSDRFFAERPEGSVSTLKIQRTQQEDSAVYLCASSQTSGGSQETQYFGPGTRLLVL.